One sample yielded the 6 T cell receptor beta chains listed below, sequenced in a study of T cell responses to AZD1222 COVID-19 vaccine. The method was immunoSEQ multiplex PCR; TCRdb's version includes in-frame clones alone and lacks a portion of them. The profile shows 95,000 to 150,000 clones, roughly nine tenths of them singletons. The input for sequencing was peripheral blood, taken on day 0 of AZD1222 vaccination. All receptors come from an adult in good health.

The chain is built from TRBV27 and TRBJ2-3; the match to TRBD2 covers 9 bases. This CDR3 has 14 residues. Germline values: CDR1 MNHEY, CDR2 SMNVEV (reference sequence). The CDR3 here is CPARLAAITDTQYF. The DNA of the CDR3 is TGTCCCGCGCGACTAGCGGCCATCACAGATACGCAGTATTTT.

The chain is built from TRBV10-3 and TRBJ2-2; TRBD2 aligns across 8 bases. CDR3 size: 16 residues. Germline assignment: CDR1 ENHRY and CDR2 SYGVKD. Germline trimming cut 2 bases from V and 5 bases from J; bases unmatched to any gene: 7. CDR3 residues: CAISERLAGKTGELFF. The CDR3 DNA reads as TGTGCCATCAGTGAGAGATTAGCGGGGAAGACCGGGGAGCTGTTTTTT.

The V gene is TRBV7-2, the J gene TRBJ2-7; unclear D gene. The germline gives CDR1 SGHTA, CDR2 FQGNSA. V lost 4 bases, J lost 5 bases, and 15 bases lay in between. The CDR3 runs to 14 residues. In nucleotides, the CDR3 is TGTGCCAGCAGCTCGGGTAATTCCATAAACGAGCAGTACTTC. Translated: CASSSGNSINEQYF. The full variable domain, rest sourced from reference TRBV7-2 and TRBJ2-7, is GAGVSQSPSNKVTEKGKDVELRCDPISGHTALYWYRQSLGQGLEFLIYFQGNSAPDKSGLPSDRFSAERTGGSVSTLTIQRTQQEDSAVYLCASSSGNSINEQYFGPGTRLTVT.

This sequence joins TRBV6-5 and TRBJ1-2; D might be TRBD1 (5 bases). The CDR3 contains 13 residues. V lost 6 bases to trimming and J lost 2 bases, with 10 bases between them. The germline CDR1 and CDR2 sequences are MNHEY and SVGAGI. CDR3 amino acids: CASRSGGNYGYTF. The DNA of the CDR3 is TGTGCCAGCAGGTCGGGGGGAAACTATGGCTACACCTTC.

This rearrangement joins TRBV7-3 to TRBJ2-5; D possibly corresponds to TRBD2 (6 bases). The CDR3 has 13 residues. The germline CDR1 and CDR2 sequences are SGHTA and FQGTGA. The V end lost 5 bases, the J end lost 5 bases, and 12 bases lay between the germline ends. This CDR3 reads CASSLGRSETQYF. Here the CDR3 DNA reads TGTGCCAGCAGCCTGGGGAGGTCGGAGACCCAGTACTTC.

The chain recombines TRBV5-4 with TRBJ1-2; 7 bases agree with TRBD1. V lost 10 bases to trimming and J lost 0 bases; unmatched junction nucleotides: 12. The CDR3 length is 15 residues. Per germline, CDR1 SGHNT and CDR2 YYREEE (reference sequence). The CDR3 nucleotides read TGTGCCGCCAGCCGGGGGACAGATGCTAACTATGGCTACACCTTC. This encodes CAASRGTDANYGYTF.